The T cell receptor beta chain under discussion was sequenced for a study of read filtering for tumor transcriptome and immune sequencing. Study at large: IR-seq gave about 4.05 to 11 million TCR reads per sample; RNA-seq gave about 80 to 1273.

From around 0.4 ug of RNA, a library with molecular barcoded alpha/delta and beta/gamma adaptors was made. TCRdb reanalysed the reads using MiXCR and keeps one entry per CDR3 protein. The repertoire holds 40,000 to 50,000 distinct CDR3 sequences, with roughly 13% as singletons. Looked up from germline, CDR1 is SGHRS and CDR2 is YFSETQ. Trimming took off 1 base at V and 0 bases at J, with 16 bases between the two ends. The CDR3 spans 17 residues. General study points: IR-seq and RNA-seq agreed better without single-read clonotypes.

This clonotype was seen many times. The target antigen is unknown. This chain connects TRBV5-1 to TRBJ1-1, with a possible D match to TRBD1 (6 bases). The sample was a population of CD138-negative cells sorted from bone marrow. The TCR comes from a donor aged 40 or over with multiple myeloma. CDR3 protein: CASSLSPQGIMNTEAFF. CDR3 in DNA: TGCGCCAGCAGCTTGTCCCCACAGGGCATCATGAACACTGAAGCTTTCTTT.